The sequence of this T cell receptor beta chain was determined in a study of control samples from healthy donors and cancer patients. This table comes from immunoSEQ multiplex PCR, and its TCRdb copy is limited to in-frame clones, with some not included. Altogether some 150,000 clones are present, just over 90% being singletons, with the ten largest covering roughly 4%. Trimming cost V 8 bases and J 9 bases, with 11 bases left between them. Germline V gene data show CDR1 as MNHEY and CDR2 as SVGAGI. The CDR3 totals 11 residues. This chain joins TRBV6-5 and TRBJ1-5; D uncertain. Input material: blood. This clonotype originated in a woman in her sixties or seventies in good health. The DNA for the CDR3 is TGTGCCAGCGGGAACCAAGGGCCCCAGCATTTT. It is translated as CASGNQGPQHF.